The following is a T cell receptor beta chain sequence with its context. Its antigen is undetermined. Specified time point: baseline, week 1 (first vaccination visit). This sample's treatment: pre-vaccination baseline after standard-of-care therapy. The data were obtained in a study of a mutant IDH1 vaccine in newly diagnosed glioma. About the study: A roughly 62% male, approximately 38% female split and a mean age of 40.4 years characterized treated patients. Broader study findings: The study observed vaccine-induced immune responses in roughly 93% of patients.

Germline CDR1 and CDR2: SGHTA and FQGNSA. Trimming left V 3 bases short and J 3 bases short, with 12 bases between. The CDR3 runs 14 residues. Repertoires were generated with immunoSEQ multiplex PCR, while TCRdb's copy carries only in-frame clones and drops some. The sample includes about 92,000 clones, about four fifths seen only once; the top ten take less than 9.5%. The TCR originated in a man aged 35-49 years with glioma. Material: PBMCs, obtained from a glioma patient treated with radiotherapy, temozolomide or both. This rearrangement joins TRBV7-2 to TRBJ2-7, with D hard to call. The CDR3 DNA follows: TGTGCCAGCAGCTTCCTGAGCCCCGGCTACGAGCAGTACTTC. Translation: CASSFLSPGYEQYF.